This TCR beta chain was captured in a study of OX40 agonist ivuxolimab in advanced cancers. At the level of the study: Patients in the trial were receiving intravenous ivuxolimab every 2 weeks, at doses of 0.01 to 10 mg/kg. The mean age was about 61 years, ranging from about 23 to 79, with roughly four fifths of participants male. Whole-study findings and limits: Fewer expanded clones were found on average in CD4+ than in CD8+ T cells. Undetermined was the antigen specificity of the expanded peripheral T cells.

CDR3 length equals 15 residues. The junction had 0 bases not matched to a gene; V was cut back by 1 base and J by 1 base. The germline V gene has CDR1 KGHSH and CDR2 LQKENI. Worth noting for this clone: The antigen is not known.

Here immunoSEQ multiplex PCR was the method, and the copy in TCRdb shows in-frame clones only, minus some. The data show roughly 59,000 clones, 81% seen once. This receptor was obtained from an adult with an advanced solid tumor such as melanoma, head and neck, liver or kidney cancer. The sequenced sample was CD4+ or CD8+ T cells sorted from blood, obtained in a trial of the OX40 agonist ivuxolimab. J is TRBJ2-3 and V is TRBV18; 9 bases map to TRBD2. The CDR3 DNA follows: TGTGCCAGCTCACCACAGCGGGGGGGCACAGATACGCAGTATTTT. Encoded protein: CASSPQRGGTDTQYF. Drawing the rest from reference TRBV18 and TRBJ2-3, the complete variable domain is NAGVMQNPRHLVRRRGQEARLRCSPMKGHSHVYWYRQLPEEGLKFMVYLQKENIIDESGMPKERFSAEFPKEGPSILRIQQVVRGDSAAYFCASSPQRGGTDTQYFGPGTRLTVL.